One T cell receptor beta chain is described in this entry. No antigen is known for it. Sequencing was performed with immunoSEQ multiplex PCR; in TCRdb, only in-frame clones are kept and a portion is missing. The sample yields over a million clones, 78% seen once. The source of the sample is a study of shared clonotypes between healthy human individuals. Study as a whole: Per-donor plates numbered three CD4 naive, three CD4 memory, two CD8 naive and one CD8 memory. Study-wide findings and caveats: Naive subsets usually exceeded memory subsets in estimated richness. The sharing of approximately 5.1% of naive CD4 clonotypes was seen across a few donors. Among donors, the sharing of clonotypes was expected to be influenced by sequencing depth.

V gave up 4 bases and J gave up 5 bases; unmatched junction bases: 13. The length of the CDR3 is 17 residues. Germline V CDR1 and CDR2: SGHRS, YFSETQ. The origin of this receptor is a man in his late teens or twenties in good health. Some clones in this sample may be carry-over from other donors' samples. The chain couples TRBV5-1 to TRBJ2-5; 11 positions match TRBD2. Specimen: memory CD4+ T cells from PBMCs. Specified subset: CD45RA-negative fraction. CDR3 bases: TGCGCCAGCAGCCCCGAGGGTAGCGGGAGGGCCGACGAGACCCAGTACTTC. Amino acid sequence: CASSPEGSGRADETQYF.